This TCR beta chain was sequenced for a study of T cell responses to AZD1222 COVID-19 vaccine. Libraries were prepared by immunoSEQ multiplex PCR; TCRdb keeps only in-frame clonotypes and omits some of them. The table has about 150,000 clones, 90% to 95% seen once; the top ten hold about 1.6%. The CDR3 extends over 16 amino acids. Germline V gene sequence: CDR1 MGHRA, CDR2 YSYEKL. Trimming left V 0 bases short and J 6 bases short, with 17 bases between. Study observations and caveats: Seropositivity was recorded at baseline in only 6 or 7 AZD1222 recipients. Following two doses of AZD1222, Spike-specific TCR breadth and depth rose. Nearly half of unique spike-specific TCRs reportedly avoided B.1.351 and B.1.1.7 mutated regions. White British donors predominated, females outnumbered males, and clonal diversity was possibly underestimated.

Comments on this clone: The antigen is undetermined.

The sample was peripheral blood, taken 28 days after the second AZD1222 dose. The clonotype originates from an adult who received the AZD1222 COVID-19 vaccine. The chain has TRBV4-1 and TRBJ1-2; tentatively, D is TRBD1 (6 bases). DNA for the CDR3: TGCGCCAGCAGCCAAGAAACAGGGATGCTAATGGATGGCTACACCTTC. As protein: CASSQETGMLMDGYTF.